This TCR beta chain was recorded in a study of cytomegalovirus exposure and HLA in healthy donors (dated by TCRdb to about 2017). About the full investigation: In an earlier analysis of under 600 of the donors, approximately 260 Gb of sequence data and 90 million to 120 million unique TCR beta sequences from some 170 million T cells were reported. Approximately 300 gigabases of sequencing data and 70 million to 100 million unique TCR sequences made up an early release that covered 500 to 700 HLA-typed donors. Of the roughly 400 genotyped donors, about 84% fell in the genetic ancestry cluster associated with self-reported Caucasian donors. The study was designed to test whether signatures of past pathogen exposure could be identified by cataloging public T cell receptors. The T cell repertoires of under 750 subjects were profiled by immunosequencing and related to cytomegalovirus serostatus. Along with the roughly 700-subject first cohort, a separate validation cohort of over 90 different subjects was used. To predict cytomegalovirus infection status, the study brought together high-throughput TCR immunosequencing, statistical association of individual TCRs with disease status, and machine learning. A later analysis re-analyzed previously published TCR beta repertoires from roughly 600 donors and added high-resolution HLA genotyping to study TCR occurrence patterns. The later analysis used no new phenotypic data to find candidate immune exposures, relying instead on TCR beta sequences and their occurrence across donors. An earlier analysis of approximately 630 of the donors applied high-throughput TCR beta sequencing to assess whether each TCR beta V gene segment acted as functional or pseudogenic. Donor age, sex, ethnicity and CMV serostatus were collected together with the repertoire data. In a later genetic analysis, genome-wide SNP genotypes for about three fifths of the roughly 670 donors were used, and that subset was treated as a discovery cohort. All discovery cohort repertoires had been generated using a single sequencing platform. HLA typing included class I and class II loci at four-digit resolution. The number of donors typed differed by locus, with 629-630 for A, B, C, DRB1 and DQB1, around 520 for DQA1, 600 to 610 for DPA1, and some 470 for DPB1. Roughly five DR-DQ haplotypes were handled as single units for association and clustering because linkage in the cohort was strong. Among 398 genotyped donors of the cohort, an average of around 250,000 unique TCR beta nucleotide sequences was sequenced per donor, of which 15% to 20% were non-productive. The investigation overall reported the following: A later analysis reported that several top co-occurrence clusters appeared linked to parvovirus B19, influenza, CMV and Epstein-Barr virus. A later analysis associated about 17,000 TCR beta sequences with specific HLA alleles at a false discovery rate of 0.05. A total of roughly 160 TCR beta chains were listed by the study as associated with cytomegalovirus. Linkage disequilibrium might explain the correlated functional status among segregating V segments, but an unknown experimental factor could not be excluded. The classifier was reported to diagnose cytomegalovirus status with high specificity and sensitivity in both the original and validation cohorts. Most CMV-associated TCR beta chains appeared to be HLA-restricted in a later analysis, and the HLA associations seemed to be driven largely by CMV exposure. According to a later analysis, TCR association rates differed among HLA loci, with DRB1 alleles showing the most associated TCRs and HLA-C alleles showing the fewest. A few of the identified cytomegalovirus-associated TCR beta chains were confirmed in vitro to be specific for cytomegalovirus antigens. In a later genetic analysis, fewer N-insertions in productive TCRs were reported among donors in an Asian-associated ancestry cluster than the approximately 670-donor mean. Only TCR beta chains were sequenced in this cohort, and the absence of alpha or paired-chain data limited detectable features. V-gene and J-gene trimming of TCR beta chains was associated with a missense DCLRE1C variant in a later genetic analysis, and the association was replicated in an independent cohort. For the cohort, immune exposure information was limited to CMV serostatus. According to the authors, the approach could potentially be generalized to other disease states and immunological phenotypes. In an earlier analysis of some 500 of the donors, most TCR beta V segments were observed in productive rearrangements about 87% or about 30% of the time, broadly matching IMGT annotations. While some public TCRs were present in many individuals, most TCR sequences turned up only very rarely across donors. Because HLA typing was missing for some donors at each locus, association tests included only the typed subset. Roughly 15 rarely observed V segments, including chromosome 9 orphons, were excluded from the earlier analysis of just under 600 of the donors because counts were too low. A further reported finding was that TCR beta sequences accurately predicted the HLA-A and HLA-B alleles for most subjects in the first cohort. In a later analysis, HLA-associated TCR beta chains showed more clonal expansion and lower generation probabilities than non-associated chains that were equally common. The presence/absence analyses assumed that sequencing depth was roughly uniform across donors, and that assumption may not be true. When HLA alleles, especially DR and DQ, strongly co-occurred, TCR associations were difficult to assign to individual alleles. A cluster of highly shared sequence variants was judged likely to be a technical artifact of the sequencing pipeline. Some IMGT-functional V segments, including TRBV6-2 and TRBV6-3, could not be told apart with the 87-base-pair reads, so those segments were excluded.

Libraries were built with the immunoSEQ multiplex PCR assay. A mixture of 60 forward primers for TCR Vbeta segments and 13 reverse primers for TCR Jbeta segments was used in the multiplex PCR. Amplification of the CDR3 region of rearranged TCR beta genes was performed with a multiplex PCR assay on genomic DNA. Amplified TCR beta libraries were sequenced as 87-base-pair reads on the Illumina HiSeq System. Processing in the source paper ran as follows. A later analysis tallied roughly 80 million unique TCR beta chains across the 650 to 750 repertoires, and approximately 12 million of those chains were shared by two or more donors. To remove PCR and sequencing errors, raw reads were error-corrected and collapsed into unique sequences using a nearest-neighbor algorithm that merged closely related sequences. To assign V, D and J gene segments, CDR3 sequences were aligned to IMGT reference sequences. For a sequence to be retained, at least a six-nucleotide match to both a V gene segment and a J gene segment was required. Rearrangements were classified as productive when the CDR3 lacked stop codons and remained in frame with V and J, and all other rearrangements were classified as non-productive. Following IMGT convention, CDR3 was defined as the stretch from the second conserved V-encoded cysteine up to the conserved J-encoded phenylalanine. The earlier analysis of some 550 of the donors excluded any sequence lacking an unambiguous match to a single V gene segment. In an earlier analysis of some 590 of the donors, a V segment was called functional when productive rearrangements were above 56.7%, and segregating when the standard deviation between donors exceeded 5%. A statistical classification framework was built to diagnose cytomegalovirus status from the catalog of TCR beta chain sequences. A later analysis assigned V and J genes by comparing TCR nucleotide sequences with IMGT/GENE-DB human TR gene sequences. The TCRdist pipeline was used in a later analysis to assign CDR3 sequences and most-parsimonious VDJ recombination scenarios. In a later analysis, each TCR beta chain was defined by its CDR3 amino acid sequence together with its V-gene family, and reads without a unique V-gene family were excluded. A later analysis removed roughly 590 highly shared, low-generation-probability nucleotide sequences to deal with suspected cross-contamination and a sequencing artifact. For each public chain, a later analysis derived a clonal expansion index from normalized ranks of inferred template counts within each repertoire. A later analysis computed generation probabilities with a VDJ recombination model fitted to out-of-frame rearrangements, and checked the results against IGoR. Hypergeometric tests were used in a later analysis to score TCR-TCR, TCR-HLA and TCR-CMV co-occurrence, with a repertoire-size bias correction applied to the TCR pairs. To estimate false discovery rates, a later analysis permuted the HLA or CMV assignments 20 times. In a later analysis, co-occurring TCRs were grouped using DBSCAN, with TCRdist sequence similarity added in when clustering inside HLA-allele-positive subsets. Repertoires with fewer than 30,000 or more than 120,000 public chains were left out of co-occurrence clustering, as were several repertoires with anomalous nucleotide sharing. TCRdb mirrors the immuneACCESS table, restricted to in-frame sequences. Some clones are absent from its copies; in checked studies, under half trace to an unresolved V gene, and the reason for the others is unknown. The V and J calls and clone size were taken over from that table, and D and trimming were inferred from the DNA. Here the sample has hundreds of thousands of clones; roughly two thirds occur a single time. About 2.1% of the sample belongs to the ten largest clones.

In this sample, this clone turned up once. The antigen this receptor binds is unknown. Base-call qualities are not available, and no considerably larger clone is one nucleotide away. The sample carries other DNA sequences with the same CDR3. Including cysteine and phenylalanine, the CDR3 has 13 amino acids. Just CDR3 DNA is preserved here, 39 bases in frame from base 1. CDR1 SGHRS and CDR2 YFSETQ were looked up in the germline V gene. Between the V and J ends, shortened by 4 bases and 0 bases respectively, the junction contains 8 bases. The cohort consisted of 600 or so healthy bone marrow donors. At the time of sampling, all cohort members were nominally healthy, though unrecorded immune exposures were likely present. The donor was CMV seronegative and belonged to the group of 352 seronegative cohort members. A peripheral blood sample was collected from each donor, and TCR beta sequencing was performed on peripheral blood mononuclear cells. Genomic DNA extraction from the blood cell samples was performed with the Qiagen DNeasy Blood Extraction Kit.

This sequence was found in a female donor in good health and CMV-seronegative. The V gene is TRBV5-1 and the J gene is TRBJ2-7; TRBD2 might be the D gene, on 6 matching bases. Sequencing was carried out using PBMCs. The nucleotide sequence reads TGCGCCAGCAGCCGGGACTTCTCCTACGAGCAGTACTTC. Translation gives CASSRDFSYEQYF.